This entry concerns a single T cell receptor beta chain. Its matching antigen is unknown. These data belong to a study of cytomegalovirus exposure and HLA in healthy donors. This CDR3 contains 16 residues. These donors, healthy bone marrow donors, were studied. Whole-study results and caveats: V segments that were indistinguishable, TRBV6-2 and TRBV6-3 among them, were omitted from analysis. The authors judged a highly shared variant cluster likely a sequencing artifact. According to an earlier analysis, most TCR beta V segments yielded productive rearrangements about 87% or about 30% of the time.

The study ran its PCR with 60 Vbeta and 13 Jbeta primers. Clones were sequenced by immunoSEQ multiplex PCR, and TCRdb holds only the in-frame ones, with some missing. This table has roughly 140,000 clones, 65% to 90% appearing once. The chain employs TRBV12-2 and TRBJ2-1; the table's TRBD2 call for D was not verified on the DNA. TRBV12-2 is a pseudogene locus. The sequencing sample was made of PBMCs. This TCR was recovered from a woman in her forties or fifties in good health and CMV-seropositive. CDR3 protein: CASRFMSVGGNNEQFF. CDR3 coding DNA: TGTGCAAGTCGCTTTATGTCCGTGGGGGGTAACAATGAGCAGTTCTTC.